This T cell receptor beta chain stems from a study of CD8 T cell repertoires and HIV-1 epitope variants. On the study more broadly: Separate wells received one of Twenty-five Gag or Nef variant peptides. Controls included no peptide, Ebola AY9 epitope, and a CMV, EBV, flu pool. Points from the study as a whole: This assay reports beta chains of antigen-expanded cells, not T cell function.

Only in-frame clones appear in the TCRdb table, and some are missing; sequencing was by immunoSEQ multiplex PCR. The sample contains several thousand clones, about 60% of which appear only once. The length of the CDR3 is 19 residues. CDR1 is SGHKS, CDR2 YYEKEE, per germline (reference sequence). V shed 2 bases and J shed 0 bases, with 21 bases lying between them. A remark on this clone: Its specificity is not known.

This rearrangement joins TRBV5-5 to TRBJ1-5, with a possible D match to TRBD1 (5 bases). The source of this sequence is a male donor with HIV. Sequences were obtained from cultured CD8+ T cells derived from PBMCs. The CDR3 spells CASSFGRQGVDSSNQPQHF. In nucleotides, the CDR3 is TGTGCCAGCAGCTTTGGTCGCCAGGGCGTCGATAGTAGCAATCAGCCCCAGCATTTT.